The clone carrying this TCR beta chain has only a few counts. Alongside a J-beta primer mix, a sample-barcoded 5' primer served in a second PCR lasting about 6 to 12 cycles. MiXCR, run by TCRdb on the 5' RACE reads, gives a single entry per CDR3 protein. The sample records fewer than 800,000 distinct CDR3 sequences, approximately 50% being singletons. Germline V gives CDR1 ENHRY, CDR2 SYGVKD. This CDR3 is built from 13 residues. This sample stems from a study of blood T cells in healthy people across ages. The TCR was taken from a woman aged 55 to 70 in good health. The chain links TRBV10-3 to TRBJ2-7; 9 positions match TRBD2. The J call may be faulty, since TRBJ2-5 better matches the DNA end. Material: blood. CDR3 protein: CAISEGLAETQYF. In nucleotides, the CDR3 is TGTGCCATCAGTGAGGGACTAGCGGAGACCCAGTACTTC.